This T cell receptor beta chain was identified during a study of blood T cell repertoires in COVID-19 (TCRdb year 2020). Background for the entire study: Collaborator samples came from the United States, Italy and Spain and covered acute and convalescent phases of COVID-19. The repertoires were released in a freely available public database meant as a resource for research on the immune response to SARS-CoV-2. Nearly every sample came with metadata listing a de-identified subject ID, COVID-19 status, age in years and sex. Deeply sampled blood TCRbeta repertoires from subjects exposed to, actively infected with, or recovered from COVID-19 were included in the dataset. Samples were obtained from the ongoing ImmuneRACE study (first 160 participants) and from 1,254 subjects provided by 6 global collaborators. The prospective study material was composed of cDNA or gDNA derived from T cells, B-cell-depleted T cells, or PBMCs. Where available, HLA class I and class II types were obtained from metadata supplied by the sample provider rather than from assay-based typing. The full study reports these points: The amount of clinical and demographic metadata varied by source and participant and was provided uncurated.

The immunoSEQ Assay, a bias-controlled multiplex PCR, was used to amplify TCRbeta CDR3 regions from genomic DNA. As for the original processing: Nucleated cell counts per sample were estimated from amplification of reference gene primers within the assay. Sequence reads were collapsed and filtered to measure the absolute abundance of every unique TCRbeta CDR3 rearrangement. For each sample, productive Simpson clonality was calculated by taking the square root of Simpson's diversity index across productive rearrangements. Here the immuneACCESS table is served through TCRdb, limited to in-frame sequences with V and J called. Missing clones are a known gap in these copies; in checked studies unresolved V genes cover under half, and the rest lacks a known reason. D and trimming were read from the DNA, whereas the V and J calls and clone size are those reported in that table. This sample lists over 75,000 clones; roughly 80% were detected once. The top ten hold 10% of the sample.

A remark on this clone: Its antigen is still unknown. Base-call qualities are not available, and no considerably larger clone is one nucleotide away.

V is cut back by 5 bases and J by 2 bases, with 11 bases in the junction unmatched. From the cysteine through the phenylalanine, the CDR3 covers 18 amino acids. The kept DNA is CDR3 alone, 54 bases in frame from the first base. Per the germline V gene (reference sequence), SEHNR is the CDR1 and FQNEAQ is the CDR2. Whole blood was collected in K2EDTA tubes by collaborating institutions according to the institutions' own protocols. Collaborator samples were shipped for TCRbeta analysis as frozen whole blood, isolated PBMCs, or DNA extracted from either sample type. The sequenced sample consisted of peripheral blood. This TCR was sampled from a woman in her seventies with acute or convalescent COVID-19. Rearrangement joined TRBV7-9 to TRBJ2-3, with 12 central nucleotides matching TRBD2. The nucleotides are TGTGCCAGCAGCCAACCTAGCGGGAGGGCCGCCTTCACAGATACGCAGTATTTT. This gives the protein CASSQPSGRAAFTDTQYF.